This T cell receptor (beta chain) was identified during a study of blood T cell repertoires in COVID-19. Here immunoSEQ multiplex PCR was the method, and the copy in TCRdb shows in-frame clones only, minus some. The sample has approximately 66,000 clones; around 92% are singletons. Germline loops: CDR1 SEHNR, CDR2 FQNEAQ (reference sequence). The CDR3 is made up of 13 amino acids. With V trimmed by 3 bases and J by 8 bases, 6 bases remained unmatched. The V gene is TRBV7-9, the J gene TRBJ1-1; 7 bases map to TRBD1. What was sequenced was peripheral blood. The TCR originated in a man in his sixties with acute or convalescent COVID-19. The CDR3 spells CASSFDRASEAFF. CDR3 nucleotides: TGTGCCAGCAGCTTCGACAGGGCATCCGAAGCTTTCTTT.